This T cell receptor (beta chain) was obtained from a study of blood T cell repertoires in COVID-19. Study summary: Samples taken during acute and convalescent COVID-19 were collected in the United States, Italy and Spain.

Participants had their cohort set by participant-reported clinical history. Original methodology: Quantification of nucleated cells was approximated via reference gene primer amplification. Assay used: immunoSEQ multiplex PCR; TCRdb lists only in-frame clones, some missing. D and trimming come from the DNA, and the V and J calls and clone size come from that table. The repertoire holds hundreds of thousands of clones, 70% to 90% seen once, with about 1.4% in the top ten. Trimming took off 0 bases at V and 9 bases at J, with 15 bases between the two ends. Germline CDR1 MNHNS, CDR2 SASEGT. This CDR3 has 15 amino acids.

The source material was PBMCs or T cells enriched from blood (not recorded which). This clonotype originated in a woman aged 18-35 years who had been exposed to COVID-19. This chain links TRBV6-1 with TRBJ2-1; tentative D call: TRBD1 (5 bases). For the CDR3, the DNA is TGTGCCAGCAGTGAAGCGGGGCTAGTCAGAACTGAGCAGTTCTTC. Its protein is CASSEAGLVRTEQFF.